This T cell receptor (beta chain) was profiled in a study of T cell repertoires in cytomegalovirus infection. Study background: An indication of both CMV infection and matching HLA type came from public TCR beta signatures. Findings and caveats of the study: The cumulative frequency of public TCR beta families distinguished individuals who carried CMV together with the relevant HLA. HLA-C-restricted CMV-specific TCR beta clonotypes were dominant in the ex vivo response.

TCRdb reprocessed the reads via MiXCR and lists one record per CDR3 protein. The sample yields roughly 250,000 distinct CDR3 sequences, roughly 22% seen once. Trimming took 0 bases from V and 0 from J, leaving 7 bases between them. There are 15 residues in the CDR3. Germline V gene data show CDR1 as SGHKS and CDR2 as YYEKEE (reference sequence). Worth noting for this clonotype: The antigen is not known.

The chain carries TRBV5-5 and TRBJ1-5; D is undetermined. This sequence was found in a human donor in good health (CMV status not recorded). Some clones in this sample may be carry-over from other donors' samples. Sequences were obtained from CD8+ T cells from PBMCs. The DNA of the CDR3 is TGTGCCAGCAGCTTGGACAATTATAGCAATCAGCCCCAGCATTTT. As protein: CASSLDNYSNQPQHF.